Presented here are 24 T cell receptor beta chains from one specimen sequenced in a study of regulatory T cells in long-lasting Graves disease. With iRepertoire HTBI primers and Arm-PCR of CDR3 regions, TCR beta libraries were built. MiXCR was run by TCRdb on the multiplex PCR reads, yielding one entry per CDR3 protein. The sample records about 460,000 distinct CDR3 sequences, approximately 22% being singletons. Documented time point: persistent/refractory GD, antithyroid drugs over 5 years with positive TRAb. RNA extracted from PBMCs served as the sequencing template. Sequencing was performed on peripheral blood mononuclear cells (PBMCs), taken when the disease was refractory, from a patient treated with antithyroid drugs. The source is a female donor with Graves disease.

This clonotype was detected ten times or more. The rearrangement links TRBV2 to TRBJ1-1, with D hard to call. The CDR3 has 15 amino acids. Trimming took 7 bases from V and 1 from J, leaving 16 bases between them. Germline V gene data show CDR1 as SNHLY and CDR2 as FYNNEI. The CDR3 DNA is TGTGCCAGCATCTCTCCCCCGACGGAGAACACTGAAGCTTTCTTT. Translation gives CASISPPTENTEAFF.

This clonotype was seen ten or more times. The chain employs TRBV2 and TRBJ1-1; D is possibly TRBD1 (5 bases). The CDR3 loop spans 13 amino acids. Looked up from germline, CDR1 is SNHLY and CDR2 is FYNNEI. V lost 8 bases to trimming and J lost 13 bases, with 23 bases between them. The CDR3: CASEMGSPPTGFF. The CDR3 region has the DNA TGTGCCAGCGAGATGGGCAGCCCTCCTACAGGTTTCTTT. Filled out from reference TRBV2 and TRBJ1-1, the complete variable domain reads EPEVTQTPSHQVTQMGQEVILRCVPISNHLYFYWYRQILGQKVEFLVSFYNNEISEKSEIFDDQFSVERPDGSNFTLKIRSTKLEDSAMYFCASEMGSPPTGFFGQGTRLTVV.

There are many counts of this clonotype. The rearrangement joins TRBV2 to TRBJ2-7, with D perhaps TRBD1 (6 bases). Germline V gene data show CDR1 as SNHLY and CDR2 as FYNNEI. Trimming took off 6 bases at V and 6 bases at J, with 12 bases between the two ends. This CDR3 is built from 12 residues. The CDR3 DNA is TGTGCCAGCAGGTGGGACATTTCCGAGCAGTACTTC. As protein: CASRWDISEQYF. Full variable domain (missing parts from reference TRBV2 and TRBJ2-7): EPEVTQTPSHQVTQMGQEVILRCVPISNHLYFYWYRQILGQKVEFLVSFYNNEISEKSEIFDDQFSVERPDGSNFTLKIRSTKLEDSAMYFCASRWDISEQYFGPGTRLTVT.

This clonotype has ten or more counts. The V and J genes are TRBV11-2 and TRBJ2-4; TRBD2 aligns across 7 bases. This CDR3 region has 15 residues. V trimming: 5 bases; J trimming: 4 bases; junction bases outside the gene matches: 8. In germline, CDR1 is SGHAT, CDR2 FQNNGV. The CDR3 DNA is TGTGCCAGCAGCCCACAGTGGGAGGGTAAAAACATTCAGTACTTC. Translated: CASSPQWEGKNIQYF.

This clonotype was seen only a few times. The chain joins TRBV11-2 to TRBJ2-7; no definite D call. CDR1 SGHAT and CDR2 FQNNGV come from the germline V gene. The CDR3 is 14 residues long. Trimming removed 0 bases at V and 3 bases at J, with 9 bases between. CDR3 in amino acids: CASSLERRHYEQYF. CDR3 coding DNA: TGTGCCAGCAGCTTAGAGAGGCGGCACTACGAGCAGTACTTC.

Worth noting for this clonotype: A much larger clone lies one base from this, so it may be a read error. This rearrangement joins TRBV6-4 to TRBJ1-1; TRBD1 matches 8 bases. V was clipped by 5 bases and J by 4 bases; unmatched bases: 15. Germline loops: CDR1 MRHNA, CDR2 SNTAGT. This CDR3 has 17 residues. CDR3 nucleotide sequence: TGTGCCAGCAGTTACCCGCGACAGGGGAAAGGTAGCACTGAAGCTTTCTTT. Its translation: CASSYPRQGKGSTEAFF.

V and J are TRBV14 and TRBJ2-5; 7 bases agree with TRBD1. Per the germline V gene, CDR1 is SGHDN and CDR2 is FVKESK. V shed 4 bases, J shed 5 bases, and the junction held 10 bases outside the gene matches. The length of the CDR3 is 15 residues. DNA of the CDR3: TGTGCCAGCAGCCGAGGAACAGGGGTGAGGGAGACCCAGTACTTC. It yields the protein CASSRGTGVRETQYF.

This clonotype was counted ten times or more. This chain connects TRBV2 to TRBJ2-7; 7 bases are shared with TRBD2. V trimming: 7 bases; J trimming: 3 bases; junction bases outside the gene matches: 9. Germline assignment: CDR1 SNHLY and CDR2 FYNNEI. This CDR3 is built from 14 residues. CDR3 residues: CASMGGTDGYEQYF. CDR3 sequence (DNA): TGTGCCAGCATGGGGGGGACTGACGGCTACGAGCAGTACTTC.

At least ten counts were recorded for this clonotype. CDR3 sequence reads: CASSLTAAYEQYF. The CDR3 nucleotides are TGTGCCAGCAGCTTGACAGCAGCCTACGAGCAGTACTTC. The V and J genes are TRBV28 and TRBJ2-7, with D maybe TRBD1 (5 bases). The CDR3 has 13 amino acids. Germline V CDR1 and CDR2: MDHEN, SYDVKM. V was clipped by 6 bases and J by 2 bases, with 11 bases between them.

This clonotype was observed many times. The chain recombines TRBV7-2 with TRBJ2-2; D is unclear. The V gene's germline CDR1 is SGHTA and CDR2 FQGNSA. Trimming left V 5 bases short and J 5 bases short, with 12 bases between. This CDR3 has 14 residues. The CDR3 region is CASSPSWNTGELFF. The CDR3 DNA reads TGTGCCAGCAGCCCCTCATGGAATACCGGGGAGCTGTTTTTT.

This clonotype was detected many times. The chain has TRBV12-3 or TRBV12-4 and TRBJ1-6; D is perhaps TRBD1 (6 bases). The CDR3 sequence is 16 residues long. V lost 5 bases to trimming and J lost 0 bases, with 11 bases between them. For the CDR3, the DNA is TGTGCCAGCAGTCCTAGGGGGAGCTCCTATAATTCACCCCTCCACTTT. Protein sequence: CASSPRGSSYNSPLHF.

The genes are TRBV11-2 and TRBJ2-5, with D hard to call. The J call may be faulty, since TRBJ2-1 better matches the DNA end. This CDR3 contains 13 residues. Germline values: CDR1 SGHAT, CDR2 FQNNGV. The CDR3 DNA follows: TGTGCCAGCAGCTTAGTAGGAGTGAATGAGCAGTTCTTC. Protein: CASSLVGVNEQFF.

With regard to this clonotype: One end of the junction fails to match germline, which may point to a read error. CDR3: CAWGLGSNNEQFF. CDR3 nucleotides: TGTGCCTGGGGACTGGGCTCCAACAATGAGCAGTTCTTC. This sequence joins TRBV30 and TRBJ2-1; D is perhaps TRBD2 (5 bases). The CDR3 is 13 amino acids. The germline CDR1 and CDR2 sequences are GTSNPN and SVGIG (reference sequence).

This clonotype was counted ten times or more. This chain connects TRBV20-1 to TRBJ1-2; tentative D call: TRBD1 (6 bases). The germline V gene encodes CDR1 DFQATT and CDR2 SNEGSKA (reference sequence). The CDR3 runs to 12 residues. Trimming cost V 1 base and J 5 bases, with 8 bases left between them. CDR3 nucleotide sequence: TGCAGTGCTAGAGTCCAGGGGTATGGCTACACCTTC. Its protein is CSARVQGYGYTF.

This clonotype was recorded many times. V and J are TRBV20-1 and TRBJ1-1, with 9 nucleotides matching TRBD1. Germline CDR1 is DFQATT and CDR2 is SNEGSKA (reference sequence). This CDR3 region has 13 residues. V trimming: 5 bases; J trimming: 4 bases; junction bases outside the gene matches: 5. CDR3 coding DNA: TGCAGTGCTCGGGACAGGGTAAGCACTGAAGCTTTCTTT. Translated, it gives CSARDRVSTEAFF.

This clonotype was counted only a few times. The V call is TRBV28, the J call TRBJ2-4, with D perhaps assigned TRBD1 or TRBD2 (5 bases each). The CDR3 sequence is 18 residues long. The germline gives CDR1 MDHEN, CDR2 SYDVKM. Trimming removed 6 bases at V and 0 bases at J, with 21 bases between. CDR3 DNA: TGTGCCAGCAGCAGAAGGGACCGCCCCGTGGTAGCCAAAAACATTCAGTACTTC. Translation gives CASSRRDRPVVAKNIQYF.

This clonotype was observed a handful of times. This may arise from a read error, as a much more abundant clone is one base away. The chain links TRBV7-3 to TRBJ1-4; D remains ambiguous. The ends were cut back, 4 bases at V and 0 bases at J, with 9 bases in the middle. CDR1 is SGHTA and CDR2 is FQGTGA in the germline V gene. The CDR3 loop spans 15 amino acids. DNA of the CDR3: TGTGCCAGCAGCTCTGCCGTTGCAACTAATGAAAAACTGTTTTTT. Translation: CASSSAVATNEKLFF. The full variable domain, rest sourced from reference TRBV7-3 and TRBJ1-4, is GAGVSQTPSNKVTEKGKYVELRCDPISGHTALYWYRQSLGQGPEFLIYFQGTGAADDSGLPNDRFFAVRPEGSVSTLKIQRTERGDSAVYLCASSSAVATNEKLFFGSGTQLSVL.

The rearrangement links TRBV7-9 to TRBJ2-3; the D gene is possibly TRBD1 (5 bases). CDR1 SEHNR and CDR2 FQNEAQ come from the germline V gene (reference sequence). The CDR3 loop spans 15 amino acids. Trimming removed 2 bases from V and 2 bases from J, with 11 bases in between. The CDR3 here is CASSLWGRTTDTQYF. CDR3 nucleotide sequence: TGTGCCAGCAGCTTATGGGGCAGAACCACAGATACGCAGTATTTT. Combining the CDR3 with reference TRBV7-9 and TRBJ2-3 gives the whole variable domain DTGVSQNPRHKITKRGQNVTFRCDPISEHNRLYWYRQTLGQGPEFLTYFQNEAQLEKSRLLSDRFSAERPKGSFSTLEIQRTEQGDSAMYLCASSLWGRTTDTQYFGPGTRLTVL.

This clonotype has ten or more counts. The chain has TRBV7-9 and TRBJ2-5; D is perhaps TRBD1 (5 bases). V was pared by 2 bases and J by 5 bases, with 15 bases between. CDR3 length: 15 amino acids. CDR1 is SEHNR, CDR2 FQNEAQ, per germline (reference sequence). CDR3 DNA sequence: TGTGCCAGCAGCTTATTGACAGCCCCACGGGAGACCCAGTACTTC. Residues: CASSLLTAPRETQYF. Looking up the rest from reference TRBV7-9 and TRBJ2-5 gives the full variable domain: DTGVSQNPRHKITKRGQNVTFRCDPISEHNRLYWYRQTLGQGPEFLTYFQNEAQLEKSRLLSDRFSAERPKGSFSTLEIQRTEQGDSAMYLCASSLLTAPRETQYFGPGTRLLVL.

This clonotype was counted a single time. This rearrangement joins TRBV7-9 to TRBJ2-1; TRBD1 agrees at 8 bases. There are 17 residues in the CDR3. Germline values: CDR1 SEHNR, CDR2 FQNEAQ (reference sequence). The V segment lost 5 bases and the J segment 5 bases; nucleotides outside the gene matches: 14. CDR3 residues: CASSDRGQGGLDNEQFF. For the CDR3, the DNA is TGTGCCAGCAGCGATAGAGGACAGGGTGGTCTAGACAATGAGCAGTTCTTC.

Only a few counts were recorded for this clonotype. The CDR3 coding sequence is TGCGCCAGCAGCGCGGACAGGGTCGCAACTAATGAAAAACTGTTTTTT. Its protein is CASSADRVATNEKLFF. The chain carries TRBV5-1 and TRBJ1-4, with 8 bases matching TRBD1. CDR3 length: 16 amino acids. V lost 4 bases and J lost 0; bases outside the gene matches: 5. The germline gives CDR1 SGHRS, CDR2 YFSETQ.

The chain uses TRBV6-1 and TRBJ2-2, with 7 nucleotides matching TRBD1. The CDR3 extends over 16 amino acids. The V gene end was trimmed by 6 bases and the J gene end by 0 bases; junction bases not matched to a gene: 7. Germline V lookup: CDR1 MNHNS, CDR2 SASEGT. The CDR3 DNA follows: TGTGCCAGCAGAAAGCGTGGACAGGCGAACACCGGGGAGCTGTTTTTT. Protein product: CASRKRGQANTGELFF.

This clonotype was seen more than once but under ten times. The rearrangement joins TRBV5-5 to TRBJ2-5, with a possible D match to TRBD1 (6 bases). The ends were cut back, 1 base at V and 2 bases at J, with 15 bases in the middle. There are 16 residues in the CDR3. Germline CDR1 is SGHKS and CDR2 is YYEKEE (reference sequence). Written as DNA, the CDR3 is TGTGCCAGCAGCTTGTCCCTTGGACAGCTACAAGAGACCCAGTACTTC. It is translated as CASSLSLGQLQETQYF.

This clonotype showed up just a few times. The genes are TRBV7-8 and TRBJ1-6; D unclear. Germline CDR1 is SGHVS and CDR2 is FQNEAQ. The CDR3 runs 18 residues. Trimming left V 4 bases short and J 0 bases short, with 16 bases between. The CDR3 region is CASSSPGFIGSYNSPLHF. DNA for the CDR3: TGTGCCAGCAGCTCCCCGGGATTCATTGGCTCCTATAATTCACCCCTCCACTTT.